This T cell receptor beta chain was sequenced in a study of CD8 T cells in ankylosing spondylitis. Findings and caveats of the study: Some of the motif variants had earlier been found in reactive arthritis patients' fluid and blood. In ankylosing spondylitis blood, a motif of eight highly homologous TCR beta variants appeared characteristic. Disease-linked clones reportedly concentrated significantly in matched ankylosing spondylitis synovial fluid.

Libraries of TCR beta came from quantitative 5'-RACE with molecular barcodes. TCRdb re-called the 5' RACE reads through MiXCR, storing one row per CDR3 protein. The table has around 230,000 distinct CDR3 sequences, over 7% seen once; the top ten hold 4.5% to 5%. CDR3 length: 15 residues. CDR1 and CDR2 from the germline V gene are SGHRS and YFSETQ. As to this clonotype: Antigen: not known. The junction and the germline gene differ at one end; a read error may be behind it.

Sequencing used blood, either unsorted or a sorted T cell fraction (not recorded which). This chain links TRBV5-1 with TRBJ2-1; D remains unclear. This TCR was sampled from a female donor with ankylosing spondylitis or in good health (not recorded which). The CDR3 reads CASSSGLQNYNDQFF. CDR3 bases: TGCGCCAGCAGCTCTGGATTACAGAACTACAATGATCAGTTCTTC.